The 32 T cell receptor beta chains given below trace back to one sample, sequenced in a study of T cell responses to AZD1222 COVID-19 vaccine. The table came from immunoSEQ multiplex PCR; TCRdb's copy has only in-frame clones and leaves some out. The sample lists under 170,000 clones, around 90% occurring once. The specimen was peripheral blood, collected 28 days after the second AZD1222 dose. These TCRs come from an adult who received the AZD1222 COVID-19 vaccine.

The chain uses TRBV27 and TRBJ1-5, with 10 nucleotides matching TRBD1. This CDR3 contains 15 residues. J lost 4 bases, V lost 5 bases, and 5 bases had no gene match. The germline V gene encodes CDR1 MNHEY and CDR2 SMNVEV (reference sequence). CDR3 protein: CASSLLGQGNQPQHF. The CDR3, as DNA: TGTGCCAGCAGTCTATTGGGACAGGGGAATCAGCCCCAGCATTTT.

The V gene is TRBV7-9, the J gene TRBJ1-1; no clear D gene. V was trimmed by 8 bases and J by 1 base, leaving 5 bases between them. The CDR3 spans 11 residues. Germline CDR1 SEHNR, CDR2 FQNEAQ (reference sequence). DNA of the CDR3: TGTGCCAGCGTGGAGAACACTGAAGCTTTCTTT. It yields the protein CASVENTEAFF.

This clone was picked up one time. This chain links TRBV6-6 with TRBJ2-4, with 14 bases identical to TRBD2. The CDR3 length is 18 residues. CDR1 and CDR2 from the germline V gene are MNHNY and SVGAGI (reference sequence). V shed 5 bases, J shed 2 bases, and the junction held 8 bases outside the gene matches. CDR3 amino acids: CASSPTSGRGFPKNIQYF. The CDR3 DNA reads as TGTGCCAGCAGTCCGACTAGCGGGAGGGGGTTTCCCAAAAACATTCAGTACTTC.

CDR3 residues: CASSINPLQGAGTDTQYF. CDR3 DNA sequence: TGTGCCAGTAGTATTAACCCCTTACAGGGGGCTGGCACAGATACGCAGTATTTT. This chain links TRBV19 with TRBJ2-3, with 9 bases fitting TRBD1. Germline-derived CDR1 and CDR2 are LNHDA and SQIVND (reference sequence). V trimming: 3 bases; J trimming: 1 base; junction bases outside the gene matches: 11. CDR3 length equals 18 residues. Full variable domain (outside the CDR3, taken from reference TRBV19 and TRBJ2-3): DGGITQSPKYLFRKEGQNVTLSCEQNLNHDAMYWYRQDPGQGLRLIYYSQIVNDFQKGDIAEGYSVSREKKESFPLTVTSAQKNPTAFYLCASSINPLQGAGTDTQYFGPGTRLTVL.

The rearrangement links TRBV5-4 to TRBJ2-1, with a weak D call TRBD1 (6 bases). Trimming left V 4 bases short and J 5 bases short, with 16 bases between. The CDR3 runs 15 residues. CDR1 and CDR2 (germline): SGHNT, YYREEE (reference sequence). Here the CDR3 reads CASSLKGGSNNEQFF. The DNA for the CDR3 is TGTGCCAGCAGCCTGAAAGGGGGTAGCAACAATGAGCAGTTCTTC.

This clone was counted a single time. The V and J genes are TRBV19 and TRBJ1-5; weak D call: TRBD1 (6 bases). Germline V gene sequence: CDR1 LNHDA, CDR2 SQIVND (reference sequence). V was trimmed by 6 bases and J by 4 bases, leaving 7 bases between them. CDR3 length equals 12 residues. The CDR3 region is CASRQGNQPQHF. The CDR3 nucleotides are TGTGCCAGTAGACAGGGTAATCAGCCCCAGCATTTT.

The rearrangement uses TRBV21-1 and TRBJ1-1. TRBV21-1 is marked as a pseudogene. The CDR3 loop spans 15 amino acids. Here the CDR3 DNA reads TGTGCCAGCAGCAAAGTAATGGGGTTTGACACTGAAGCTTTCTTT. It is translated as CASSKVMGFDTEAFF.

The genes are TRBV9 and TRBJ1-1; no reliable D call. This CDR3 contains 15 residues. Trimming pared 1 base from V and 1 base from J, leaving 11 bases between. Germline CDR1 and CDR2: SGDLS and YYNGEE. This CDR3 reads CASSVSPGPNTEAFF. For the CDR3, the DNA is TGTGCCAGCAGCGTATCCCCAGGCCCGAACACTGAAGCTTTCTTT.

This chain links TRBV14 with TRBJ2-1; 11 bases fit TRBD2. With V trimmed by 4 bases and J by 4 bases, 6 bases remained unmatched. Germline CDR1 SGHDN, CDR2 FVKESK. The CDR3 runs 16 residues. The CDR3 nucleotides read TGTGCCAGCAGCCGAGGGACTAGCGGTTCTTACAATGAGCAGTTCTTC. It is translated as CASSRGTSGSYNEQFF.

CDR3 sequence reads: CASSIARTSGRAYQETQYF. CDR3 coding DNA: TGTGCCAGTAGTATAGCAAGGACTAGCGGGAGGGCGTACCAAGAGACCCAGTACTTC. The chain links TRBV19 to TRBJ2-5, with 15 bases that match TRBD2. The CDR3 runs to 19 residues. The junction had 6 bases not matched to a gene; V was cut back by 1 base and J by 0 bases. The germline V gene encodes CDR1 LNHDA and CDR2 SQIVND (reference sequence).

The chain is built from TRBV15 and TRBJ1-3; D is uncertain. V lost 5 bases and J lost 0, with 11 bases in between. CDR1 is LNHNV and CDR2 is YYDKDF in the germline V gene (reference sequence). CDR3 length: 15 residues. The CDR3 region has the DNA TGTGCCACCAGCGGCCCCTCAAACTCTGGAAACACCATATATTTT. This translates into CATSGPSNSGNTIYF.

The V and J genes are TRBV28 and TRBJ1-2; 10 bases align to TRBD1. V shed 3 bases and J 7 bases; nucleotides not matched to a gene: 11. Germline CDR1 is MDHEN and CDR2 is SYDVKM. This CDR3 comprises 16 residues. CDR3 coding DNA: TGTGCCAGCAGTTTGCTACTACCGGGACAGGGGATTGGCTACACCTTC. As protein: CASSLLLPGQGIGYTF.

V usage is TRBV6-1 and J usage is TRBJ2-2; possibly TRBD1 or TRBD2 for D (5 bases each). Per the germline V gene, CDR1 is MNHNS and CDR2 is SASEGT. The ends were cut back, 2 bases at V and 1 base at J, with 14 bases in the middle. The CDR3 has 17 residues. In nucleotides, the CDR3 is TGTGCCAGCAGTGAAAAGATCGGGGCGGGGAACACCGGGGAGCTGTTTTTT. It translates to CASSEKIGAGNTGELFF.

The J gene is TRBJ1-1, the V gene TRBV12-3 or TRBV12-4, with D maybe TRBD1 (5 bases). With 5 bases removed from V and 7 bases from J, the gap between germline ends came to 14 bases. CDR3 length equals 13 residues. The DNA for the CDR3 is TGTGCCAGCAGTCGGGGACCCGCAGGTGAAGCTTTCTTT. Amino acids: CASSRGPAGEAFF.

A single count supports this clone. CDR3: CSVHLSGQVNEQFF. In nucleotides, the CDR3 is TGCAGCGTGCACCTTTCGGGACAGGTTAATGAGCAGTTCTTC. This chain joins TRBV29-1 and TRBJ2-1, with TRBD1 identical over 8 bases. This CDR3 contains 14 residues. V was pared by 6 bases and J by 7 bases, with 11 bases of the junction left unmatched. CDR1 SQVTM and CDR2 ANQGSEA come from the germline V gene.

This chain joins TRBV2 and TRBJ2-5, with 8 positions matching TRBD1. V shed 6 bases and J 6 bases; nucleotides not matched to a gene: 9. Germline values: CDR1 SNHLY, CDR2 FYNNEI. The CDR3 consists of 14 residues. The CDR3 spells CASRRGQGSQTQYF. The CDR3 bases are TGTGCCAGCAGACGCGGACAGGGAAGTCAGACCCAGTACTTC.

The genes are TRBV6-1 and TRBJ1-5; 7 nucleotides agree with TRBD1. The V and J ends lost 2 bases and 4 bases, in that order; junction bases with no gene match: 2. CDR3 length equals 14 residues. Germline-derived CDR1 and CDR2 are MNHNS and SASEGT. The DNA for the CDR3 is TGTGCCAGCAGTGAACGACAGGGAAATCAGCCCCAGCATTTT. The encoded protein is CASSERQGNQPQHF.

This chain joins TRBV27 and TRBJ1-1; perhaps TRBD1 as D (6 bases). The CDR3 has 13 amino acids. Trimming left V 6 bases short and J 4 bases short, with 12 bases between. Germline CDR1 is MNHEY and CDR2 is SMNVEV (reference sequence). CDR3 residues: CASSIGGGTEAFF. For the CDR3, the DNA is TGTGCCAGCAGCATAGGAGGGGGCACTGAAGCTTTCTTT.

V gene TRBV6-1 combines with J gene TRBJ1-1; D possibly corresponds to TRBD1 (5 bases). Germline-derived CDR1 and CDR2 are MNHNS and SASEGT. Trimming took 2 bases from V and 2 from J, leaving 9 bases between them. The CDR3 sequence is 14 residues long. CDR3 loop: CASSELGANTEAFF. As DNA, the CDR3 is TGTGCCAGCAGTGAACTAGGGGCCAACACTGAAGCTTTCTTT.

The chain couples TRBV30 to TRBJ1-6; a weak D match, TRBD1 (5 bases). Germline V gives CDR1 GTSNPN, CDR2 SVGIG (reference sequence). The V end was cut by 3 bases, the J end by 6 bases, with 9 bases between. The CDR3 totals 13 residues. Here the CDR3 DNA reads TGTGCCTGGAGGCAGGGAACTAATTCACCCCTCCACTTT. The encoded protein is CAWRQGTNSPLHF.

The chain links TRBV2 to TRBJ2-5, with D perhaps TRBD2 (5 bases). This CDR3 contains 13 residues. V lost 6 bases and J 9 bases, leaving 17 bases between the germline ends. CDR1 and CDR2 (germline): SNHLY, FYNNEI. CDR3 residues: CASRRAASSAQYF. For the CDR3, the DNA is TGTGCCAGCAGGCGGGCAGCAAGTTCCGCCCAGTACTTC. The full variable domain, in which reference TRBV2 and TRBJ2-5 provide the parts outside the CDR3, is EPEVTQTPSHQVTQMGQEVILRCVPISNHLYFYWYRQILGQKVEFLVSFYNNEISEKSEIFDDQFSVERPDGSNFTLKIRSTKLEDSAMYFCASRRAASSAQYFGPGTRLLVL.

V and J are TRBV7-9 and TRBJ2-7, with D unresolved. The CDR3 has 13 amino acids. CDR1 SEHNR and CDR2 FQNEAQ come from the germline V gene (reference sequence). With 1 base removed from V and 5 bases from J, the gap between germline ends came to 9 bases. The CDR3 DNA reads TGTGCCAGCAGCTTAGATGTATTCGACGAGCAGTACTTC. Protein product: CASSLDVFDEQYF.

The gene calls are TRBV11-2 and TRBJ2-7; D is unresolved. Trimming left V 5 bases short and J 1 base short, with 9 bases between. Germline V lookup: CDR1 SGHAT, CDR2 FQNNGV. The CDR3 totals 13 residues. CDR3 sequence reads: CASSRPASYEQYF. CDR3 DNA: TGTGCCAGCAGCCGACCCGCGTCCTACGAGCAGTACTTC.

The rearrangement joins TRBV11-2 to TRBJ1-1; D remains ambiguous. The CDR3 consists of 15 residues. Germline CDR1 is SGHAT and CDR2 is FQNNGV. V lost 1 base, J lost 6 bases, and 15 bases lay in between. The CDR3 DNA is TGTGCCAGCAGCTTAGGGCCGGGTCGTCTGTCTGAAGCTTTCTTT. Its protein product is CASSLGPGRLSEAFF.

The V gene is TRBV7-2, the J gene TRBJ2-3, with D perhaps given as TRBD1 or TRBD2 (5 bases each). The V and J ends lost 0 bases and 5 bases respectively, with 12 bases between them. The CDR3 totals 15 residues. From germline, CDR1 is SGHTA and CDR2 FQGNSA. The CDR3 loop reads CASSLASDRGDTQYF. Here the CDR3 DNA reads TGTGCCAGCAGCTTAGCTAGCGATAGGGGAGATACGCAGTATTTT.

The rearrangement uses TRBV19 and TRBJ1-2; 10 bases line up with TRBD1. CDR1 and CDR2 (germline): LNHDA, SQIVND (reference sequence). The CDR3 runs 16 residues. With 3 bases clipped from V and 0 bases from J, the junction kept 4 bases outside the gene matches. Written as DNA, the CDR3 is TGTGCCAGTAGTATCGCGACAGGGGGCTCTAACTATGGCTACACCTTC. Translating it yields CASSIATGGSNYGYTF.

The chain employs TRBV24-1 and TRBJ2-1, with 10 bases identical to TRBD2. The CDR3 has 15 residues. From germline, CDR1 is KGHDR and CDR2 SFDVKD. V was clipped by 0 bases and J by 6 bases; unmatched bases: 1. CDR3 coding DNA: TGTGCCACCAGTGATTTGGCTAGCGGGAGCAATGAGCAGTTCTTC. Translation gives CATSDLASGSNEQFF.

The rearrangement joins TRBV24-1 to TRBJ1-5, with 9 nucleotides matching TRBD1. V lost 2 bases to trimming and J lost 1 base; unmatched junction nucleotides: 11. CDR3 size: 19 residues. CDR1 is KGHDR and CDR2 is SFDVKD in the germline V gene. CDR3 bases: TGTGCCACCAGTGATTGGGGACAGGGTCCACCCCAAAGCAATCAGCCCCAGCATTTT. The encoded protein is CATSDWGQGPPQSNQPQHF.

The chain uses TRBV5-1 and TRBJ1-6; no clear D. Trimming shortened V by 4 bases and J by 13 bases, and 15 bases separated the two germline ends. CDR1 SGHRS and CDR2 YFSETQ come from the germline V gene. The CDR3 spans 13 residues. The CDR3 reads CASSARESLPLHF. The DNA for the CDR3 is TGCGCCAGCAGCGCCCGGGAGTCCCTCCCCCTCCACTTT.

V and J are TRBV5-4 and TRBJ2-7; 9 bases match TRBD2. Germline loops: CDR1 SGHNT, CDR2 YYREEE (reference sequence). J gave up 0 bases and V 4 bases, and 8 bases lay outside the gene matches. The CDR3 covers 16 residues. CDR3 sequence reads: CASSTKISGSSYEQYF. For the CDR3, the DNA is TGTGCCAGCAGCACAAAAATTAGCGGGAGCTCCTACGAGCAGTACTTC.

The V call is TRBV7-9, the J call TRBJ1-1; D ambiguous. CDR3 length: 14 residues. Germline CDR1 SEHNR, CDR2 FQNEAQ (reference sequence). The germline V and J ends were trimmed by 5 bases and 5 bases, with 15 bases remaining between them. The CDR3 sequence is CASSPGVMGTEAFF. CDR3 coding DNA: TGTGCCAGCAGCCCCGGCGTCATGGGAACTGAAGCTTTCTTT.

The gene calls are TRBV29-1 and TRBJ2-5; D may be TRBD1 (6 bases). The CDR3 covers 14 residues. Looked up from germline, CDR1 is SQVTM and CDR2 is ANQGSEA. Trimming stripped 1 base from V and 4 bases from J, with 13 bases between. The chain's CDR3 is CSVEGRGWGETQYF. Here the CDR3 DNA reads TGCAGCGTTGAAGGCAGGGGTTGGGGAGAGACCCAGTACTTC.